The present entry profiles one TCR beta chain with its context. These data belong to a study of blood T cell repertoires in COVID-19. As for the study in general: The study drew acute and convalescent COVID-19 samples from the United States, Italy and Spain. T cells, B-cell-depleted T cells, or PBMCs supplied cDNA or gDNA.

Authors' processing steps: Estimation of nucleated cell counts was performed using reference gene primer amplification. The protocol was immunoSEQ multiplex PCR, while the TCRdb copy is restricted to in-frame clones and leaves out a portion. V and J calls and clone size are given by that table; D and trimming were obtained from the DNA. The table lists some 490,000 clones, roughly nine tenths of them singletons. This CDR3 comprises 15 residues. Per germline, CDR1 PRHDT and CDR2 FYEKMQ (reference sequence). Trimming removed 5 bases from V and 11 bases from J, with 22 bases in between. Cohorts were determined from participant-reported clinical history.

V is TRBV13 and J is TRBJ2-1, with D possibly TRBD2 on 6 matching bases. This receptor was identified in a woman aged 60-75 years who had recovered from COVID-19. The sample taken for sequencing was PBMCs or T cells enriched from blood (not recorded which). CDR3 amino acids: CASSHPGLSLKKQFF. DNA for the CDR3: TGTGCCAGCAGCCACCCGGGACTTAGCCTTAAGAAGCAGTTCTTC.